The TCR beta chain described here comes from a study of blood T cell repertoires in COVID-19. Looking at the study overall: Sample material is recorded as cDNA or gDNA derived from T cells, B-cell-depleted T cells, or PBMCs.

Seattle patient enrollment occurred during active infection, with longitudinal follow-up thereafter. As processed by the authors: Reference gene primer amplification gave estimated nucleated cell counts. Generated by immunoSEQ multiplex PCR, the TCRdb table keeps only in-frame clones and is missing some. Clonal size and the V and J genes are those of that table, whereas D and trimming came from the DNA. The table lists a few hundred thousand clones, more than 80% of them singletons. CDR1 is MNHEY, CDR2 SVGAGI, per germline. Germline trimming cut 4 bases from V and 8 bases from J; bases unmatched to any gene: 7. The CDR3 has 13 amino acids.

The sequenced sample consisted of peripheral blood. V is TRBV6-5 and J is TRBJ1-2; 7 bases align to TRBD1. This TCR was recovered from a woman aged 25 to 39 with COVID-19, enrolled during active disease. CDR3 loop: CASSLEPGQGYTF. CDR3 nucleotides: TGTGCCAGCAGTTTGGAGCCGGGACAGGGCTACACCTTC.